The 7 T cell receptor beta chains below were found in one sample sequenced in a study of cytomegalovirus exposure and HLA in healthy donors. PCR employed 60 Vbeta and 13 Jbeta primers. Assay used: immunoSEQ multiplex PCR; TCRdb lists only in-frame clones, some missing. The table shows about 160,000 clones, with 75% occurring only once. Sequenced material: PBMCs. The receptors originated from a woman aged 50 to 60 in good health and CMV-seropositive.

V and J are TRBV5-6 and TRBJ1-4; no reliable D call. CDR3 length equals 14 residues. Trimming stripped 3 bases from V and 3 bases from J, with 9 bases between. Per germline, CDR1 SGHDT and CDR2 YYEEEE. CDR3 amino acids: CASSWRTANEKLFF. The CDR3 DNA follows: TGTGCCAGCAGCTGGAGAACGGCTAATGAAAAACTGTTTTTT. The complete variable domain, with remaining parts taken from reference TRBV5-6 and TRBJ1-4, reads DAGVTQSPTHLIKTRGQQVTLRCSPKSGHDTVSWYQQALGQGPQFIFQYYEEEERQRGNFPDRFSGHQFPNYSSELNVNALLLGDSALYLCASSWRTANEKLFFGSGTQLSVL.

This chain connects TRBV7-2 to TRBJ2-1, with a tentative D call TRBD2 (7 bases). V lost 2 bases to trimming and J lost 1 base, with 18 bases between them. Looked up from germline, CDR1 is SGHTA and CDR2 is FQGNSA. This CDR3 is 18 amino acids long. The CDR3 region has the DNA TGTGCCAGCAGCTTATTTTGGGGGGGGGCAAAGTCCTACAATGAGCAGTTCTTC. As protein: CASSLFWGGAKSYNEQFF.

J is TRBJ2-7 and V is TRBV7-2, with 11 bases aligning to TRBD2. This CDR3 spans 15 amino acids. Trimming removed 1 base from V and 6 bases from J; junction bases left unmatched: 5. Per germline, CDR1 SGHTA and CDR2 FQGNSA. This CDR3 reads CASSLERLAGGEQYF. The CDR3 DNA is TGTGCCAGCAGCTTAGAGCGGCTAGCGGGGGGCGAGCAGTACTTC.

V and J are TRBV9 and TRBJ1-2, with TRBD1 as a possible D gene (6 bases). Trimming shortened V by 4 bases and J by 4 bases, and 17 bases separated the two germline ends. Germline V gene data show CDR1 as SGDLS and CDR2 as YYNGEE. The CDR3 is made up of 15 amino acids. This CDR3 is CASSPWGGASYGYTF. In nucleotides, the CDR3 is TGTGCCAGCAGCCCCTGGGGGGGGGCTAGCTATGGCTACACCTTC.

This clone occurred a few times. The DNA for the CDR3 is TGTGCCAGTAGTACGGGACAGCAGAACTACGAGCAGTACTTC. The encoded protein is CASSTGQQNYEQYF. This chain joins TRBV19 and TRBJ2-7, with 7 bases lining up with TRBD1. The germline V gene has CDR1 LNHDA and CDR2 SQIVND (reference sequence). The CDR3 is 14 amino acids. After removal of 4 bases from V and 3 bases from J, the junction contained 6 bases not matched to a gene. Filled out from reference TRBV19 and TRBJ2-7, the complete variable domain reads DGGITQSPKYLFRKEGQNVTLSCEQNLNHDAMYWYRQDPGQGLRLIYYSQIVNDFQKGDIAEGYSVSREKKESFPLTVTSAQKNPTAFYLCASSTGQQNYEQYFGPGTRLTVT.

This chain links TRBV30 with TRBJ1-3, with D tentatively TRBD1 (5 bases). V lost 0 bases to trimming and J lost 2 bases, with 11 bases between them. The CDR3 spans 15 residues. The germline V gene encodes CDR1 GTSNPN and CDR2 SVGIG (reference sequence). The CDR3 nucleotides read TGTGCCTGGAGTGTACCAGGGCCTGCTGGAAACACCATATATTTT. Translation: CAWSVPGPAGNTIYF.

The chain couples TRBV25-1 to TRBJ1-1; TRBD1 matches at 10 bases. The CDR3 spans 15 residues. J gave up 6 bases and V 7 bases, and 11 bases lay outside the gene matches. The germline V gene has CDR1 MGHDK and CDR2 SYGVNS. For the CDR3, the DNA is TGTGCCAGCAATAAAGCCGGGACAGGGGATTCTGAAGCTTTCTTT. This encodes CASNKAGTGDSEAFF.